This T cell receptor beta chain was sequenced during a study of cytomegalovirus exposure and HLA in healthy donors. General study results and limits: The sole available immune exposure information was CMV serostatus.

Regarding this clone: Its antigen remains unidentified.

The PCR contained 60 Vbeta and 13 Jbeta primers. Profiling relied on immunoSEQ multiplex PCR, and the TCRdb table lists in-frame clones only, not all of them. Seen here are under 150,000 clones, over 70% observed once, and the top ten hold 2.5% to 3.5%. The CDR3 totals 11 residues. Looked up from germline, CDR1 is DFQATT and CDR2 is SNEGSKA (reference sequence). Trimming took 5 bases from V and 9 from J; bases not matched to a gene: 2. The chain carries TRBV20-1 and TRBJ1-2, with TRBD1 matching 11 bases. The sequencing sample was made of PBMCs. This TCR came from a man between 25 and 39 years old in good health and CMV-seronegative. In nucleotides, the CDR3 is TGCAGTGCTGGGGACAGGGGGAGCTACACCTTC. As protein: CSAGDRGSYTF.